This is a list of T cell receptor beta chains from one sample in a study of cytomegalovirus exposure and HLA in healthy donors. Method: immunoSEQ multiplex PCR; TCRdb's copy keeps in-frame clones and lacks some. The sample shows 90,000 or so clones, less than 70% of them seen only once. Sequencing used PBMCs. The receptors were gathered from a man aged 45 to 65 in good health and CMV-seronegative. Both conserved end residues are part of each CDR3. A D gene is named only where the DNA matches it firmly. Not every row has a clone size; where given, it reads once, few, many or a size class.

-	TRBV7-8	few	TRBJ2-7	TGTGCCAGCAGCTTAGAAGGTCAGGGCTCCTACGAGCAGTACTTC	CASSLEGQGSYEQYF
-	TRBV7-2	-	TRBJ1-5	TGTGCCAGCAGGGGGCAGGGCAATCAGCCCCAGCATTTT	CASRGQGNQPQHF
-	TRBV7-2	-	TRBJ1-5	TGTGCCAGCAGCTTAGGACGCGGTCAGCCCCAGCATTTT	CASSLGRGQPQHF
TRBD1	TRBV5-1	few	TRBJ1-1	TGCGCCAGCAGCCTGGGACAGGGATCGGGAAGTGAAGCTTTCTTT	CASSLGQGSGSEAFF
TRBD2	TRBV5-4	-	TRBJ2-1	TGTGCCAGCAGCTTGCCGCCGGGAGGCTCCTACAATGAGCAGTTCTTC	CASSLPPGGSYNEQFF
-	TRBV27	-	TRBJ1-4	TGTGCCAGCAGTCCTCAGGGTGGATGGGAAAAACTGTTTTTT	CASSPQGGWEKLFF
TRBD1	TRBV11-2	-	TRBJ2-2	TGTGCCAGCAGCTTAAATAACTTTATCGACAGGGGCAGTGGGGAGCTGTTTTTT	CASSLNNFIDRGSGELFF
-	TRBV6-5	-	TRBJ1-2	TGTGCCAGCAGCCACAGGAGCTTCTATGGCTACACCTTC	CASSHRSFYGYTF
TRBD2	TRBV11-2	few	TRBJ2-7	TGTGCCAGCAGCACCGGGACTAGCGGCAACGAGCAGTACTTC	CASSTGTSGNEQYF
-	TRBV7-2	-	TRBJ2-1	TGTGCCAGCAGCTCTGGGTGGAGGAGGGACTCCTACAATGAGCAGTTCTTC	CASSSGWRRDSYNEQFF
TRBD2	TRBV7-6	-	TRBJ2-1	TGTGCCAGCAGCTTAGTACTAGCGGGGGTGTACAATGAGCAGTTCTTC	CASSLVLAGVYNEQFF
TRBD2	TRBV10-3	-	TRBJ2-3	TGTGCCATCAGCGGGACTAGCGGGGCGACAGATACGCAGTATTTT	CAISGTSGATDTQYF
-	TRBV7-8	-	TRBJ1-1	TGTGCCAGCAGACCGGCTGGGCTCTCTGGAACTGAAGCTTTCTTT	CASRPAGLSGTEAFF
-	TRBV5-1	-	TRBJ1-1	TGCGCCAGCAGCTCCGTGGGTTGGAGGAACACTGAAGCTTTCTTT	CASSSVGWRNTEAFF
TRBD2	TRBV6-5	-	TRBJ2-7	TGTGCCAGCAGCCAGCTAGCGGGCTCCTACGAGCAGTACTTC	CASSQLAGSYEQYF
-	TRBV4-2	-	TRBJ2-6	TGTGCCAGCAGCCAAGGAGGTCCTGGGGCCAACGTCCTGACTTTC	CASSQGGPGANVLTF
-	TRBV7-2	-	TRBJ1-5	TGTGCCAGCAGCGAAGAGCAGGCCGTCCTCCCCCTCGGCAATCAGCCCCAGCATTTT	CASSEEQAVLPLGNQPQHF
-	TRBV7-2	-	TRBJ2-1	TGTGCCAGCAGCTTGGGTTCGGTAGCGGTTTACAATGAGCAGTTCTTC	CASSLGSVAVYNEQFF
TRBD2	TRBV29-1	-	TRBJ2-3	TGCAGCGCTAGCGGGGAGGCTTCTGGCACAGATACGCAGTATTTT	CSASGEASGTDTQYF
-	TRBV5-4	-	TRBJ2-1	TGTGCCAGCAGCTCGACAGGGAGGTCCTACAATGAGCAGTTCTTC	CASSSTGRSYNEQFF
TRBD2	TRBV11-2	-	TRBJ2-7	TGTGCCAGCAGCCCCGGGACTAGACACTACGAGCAGTACTTC	CASSPGTRHYEQYF